One and the same sample provided the 13 T cell receptor beta chains below, sequenced in a study of Graves' ophthalmopathy and Graves' hyperthyroidism. For repertoire sequencing, the TCR beta CDR3 regions were amplified from RNA transcripts. Second-round multiplex PCR followed a first-round RT-PCR using HTBI primers. TCRdb independently ran MiXCR on the multiplex PCR reads; one entry per CDR3 protein. This table has around 1.1 million distinct CDR3 sequences, roughly 35% appearing once. The sequenced sample was peripheral blood or thyroid tissue (not recorded which). The receptors were gathered from an adult man with Graves' hyperthyroidism.

The sample holds many counts of this clonotype. V usage is TRBV10-3 and J usage is TRBJ1-1; a weak D match, TRBD1 (5 bases). Germline V gene data show CDR1 as ENHRY and CDR2 as SYGVKD. This CDR3 spans 13 amino acids. Trimming cost V 6 bases and J 3 bases, with 11 bases left between them. This CDR3 is CAISRREDTEAFF. Here the CDR3 DNA reads TGTGCCATCAGCCGCAGGGAGGACACTGAAGCTTTCTTT.

This clonotype has at least ten counts. This rearrangement joins TRBV7-8 to TRBJ1-5; D gene uncertain. The CDR3 has 14 residues. V was clipped by 0 bases and J by 6 bases, with 9 bases between them. Germline V gene sequence: CDR1 SGHVS, CDR2 FQNEAQ. The CDR3 bases are TGTGCCAGCAGCTTAGCTTCAGGTCGTCAGCCCCAGCATTTT. It specifies CASSLASGRQPQHF.

This clonotype was picked up a small number of times. For the CDR3, the DNA is TGTGCCAGCAGCTTGTTCTCGGGGCAGAACACCGGGGAGCTGTTTTTT. This gives the protein CASSLFSGQNTGELFF. The chain recombines TRBV7-2 with TRBJ2-2; D may correspond to TRBD1 or TRBD2 (5 bases each). The CDR3 is 16 residues long. Germline V gene data show CDR1 as SGHTA and CDR2 as FQGNSA. V gave up 3 bases and J gave up 1 base, with 12 bases separating them.

This clonotype was picked up a small number of times. This chain links TRBV7-3 with TRBJ2-7; TRBD1 matches 8 bases. Germline V gene lookup returns CDR1 SGHTA and CDR2 FQGTGA. The J segment lost 8 bases and the V segment lost 4 bases, leaving 7 bases of the junction unmatched. This CDR3 spans 13 amino acids. The CDR3 DNA is TGTGCCAGCAGCTCCGGACAGGGTGGGCAGCAGTACTTC. It codes for CASSSGQGGQQYF.

This clonotype showed up just a few times. The junction shows a germline mismatch at one end, possibly a read error. The J gene is TRBJ2-5, the V gene TRBV10-2; 7 positions match TRBD2. CDR1 and CDR2 (germline): WSHSY, SAAADI. This CDR3 is 14 amino acids long. This chain's CDR3 is CASSVRGVQETQYF. The DNA for the CDR3 is TGTGCCAGCAGTGTCCGGGGGGTTCAAGAGACCCAGTACTTC.

Only one count was recorded for this clonotype. This sequence joins TRBV10-3 and TRBJ2-2; a possible D gene is TRBD1 (6 bases). Trimming removed 6 bases from V and 7 bases from J, with 18 bases in between. The CDR3 runs to 15 residues. Germline V lookup: CDR1 ENHRY, CDR2 SYGVKD. CDR3 bases: TGTGCCATCAGGCCAGGGCGAGGGGGTTACGGGGAGCTGTTTTTT. It codes for CAIRPGRGGYGELFF.

The V call is TRBV27, the J call TRBJ2-7; 7 nucleotides align to TRBD2. The ends lost 0 bases at V and 5 bases at J; junction bases unmatched: 7. CDR3 size: 15 residues. Germline-derived CDR1 and CDR2 are MNHEY and SMNVEV (reference sequence). The CDR3 is CASSLSGGRAHEQYF. CDR3 DNA sequence: TGTGCCAGCAGTTTATCGGGGGGGAGAGCCCACGAGCAGTACTTC.

The V gene is TRBV7-9, the J gene TRBJ2-5; TRBD2 aligns across 13 bases. The CDR3 length is 16 residues. After removal of 5 bases from V and 7 bases from J, the junction contained 10 bases not matched to a gene. CDR1 is SEHNR and CDR2 is FQNEAQ in the germline V gene (reference sequence). Written as DNA, the CDR3 is TGTGCCAGCAGCGACGGGGGACTAGCGGGATCTGGGACCCAGTACTTC. Translating gives CASSDGGLAGSGTQYF.

This clonotype was counted a few times. This rearrangement joins TRBV6-5 to TRBJ2-7; D is ambiguous. There are 14 residues in the CDR3. CDR1 is MNHEY, CDR2 SVGAGI, per germline. V lost 5 bases and J lost 2, with 13 bases in between. The CDR3 bases are TGTGCCAGCAGTATCTGGACCGGAACCTACGAGCAGTACTTC. Protein sequence: CASSIWTGTYEQYF.

This clonotype was found a few times. The chain is built from TRBV12-3 or TRBV12-4 and TRBJ2-7; D unclear. V lost 6 bases and J lost 0, with 15 bases in between. The CDR3 sequence is 15 residues long. DNA for the CDR3: TGTGCCAGCAGGAAATCCGTTTCCAGCTCCTACGAGCAGTACTTC. Translating gives CASRKSVSSSYEQYF.

This chain uses TRBV29-1 with TRBJ1-4, with D unclear. The CDR3 contains 12 residues. Per the germline V gene, CDR1 is SQVTM and CDR2 is ANQGSEA. The CDR3 nucleotides read TGCACCGCCAACCACGCTAATGAAAAACTGTTTTTT. Protein sequence: CTANHANEKLFF.

This clonotype has just a few counts. One junction end disagrees with the germline gene, perhaps due to a read error. The rearrangement uses TRBV24-1 and TRBJ2-7; D is unresolved. The CDR3 length is 15 residues. CDR1 and CDR2 (germline): KGHDR, SFDVKD. The CDR3 reads CASSYSTRRPYEQYF. The CDR3 DNA reads TGTGCCAGCAGTTACTCGACCAGGCGCCCCTACGAGCAGTACTTC.

Of note for this clonotype: This could be a read error, since a much larger clone is one nucleotide away. The CDR3 DNA follows: TGCACCAGCAGGGGCCGTACCAACCAGCATGATGAAAAACTGTTTTTT. Translation gives CTSRGRTNQHDEKLFF. V and J are TRBV5-1 and TRBJ1-4; D might be TRBD1 (6 bases). Germline V gene data show CDR1 as SGHRS and CDR2 as YFSETQ. This CDR3 is 16 amino acids long.